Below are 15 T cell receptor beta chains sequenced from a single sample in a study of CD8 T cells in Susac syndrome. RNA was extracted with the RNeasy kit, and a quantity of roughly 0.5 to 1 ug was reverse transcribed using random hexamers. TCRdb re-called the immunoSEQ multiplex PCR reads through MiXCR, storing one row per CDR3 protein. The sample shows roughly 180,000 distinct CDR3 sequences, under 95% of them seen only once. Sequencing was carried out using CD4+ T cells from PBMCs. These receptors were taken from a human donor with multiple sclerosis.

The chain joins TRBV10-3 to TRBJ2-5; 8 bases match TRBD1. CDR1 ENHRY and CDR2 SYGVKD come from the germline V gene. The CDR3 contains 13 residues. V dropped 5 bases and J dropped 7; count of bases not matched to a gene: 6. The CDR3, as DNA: TGTGCCATCAGTCGCGGACAGGGTGTGACCCAGTACTTC. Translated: CAISRGQGVTQYF.

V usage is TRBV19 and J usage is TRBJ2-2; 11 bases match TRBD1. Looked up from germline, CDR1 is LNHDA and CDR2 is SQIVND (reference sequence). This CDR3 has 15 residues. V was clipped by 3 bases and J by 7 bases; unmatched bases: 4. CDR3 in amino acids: CASSIRDRGFGELFF. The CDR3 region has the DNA TGTGCCAGTAGTATCCGGGACAGGGGGTTCGGGGAGCTGTTTTTT.

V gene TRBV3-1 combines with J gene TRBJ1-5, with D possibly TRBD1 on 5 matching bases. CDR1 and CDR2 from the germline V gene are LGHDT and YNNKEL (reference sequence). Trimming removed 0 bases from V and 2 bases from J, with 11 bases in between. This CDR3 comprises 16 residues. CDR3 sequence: CASSQDGGKGNQPQHF. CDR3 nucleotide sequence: TGTGCCAGCAGCCAAGATGGGGGTAAGGGCAATCAGCCCCAGCATTTT.

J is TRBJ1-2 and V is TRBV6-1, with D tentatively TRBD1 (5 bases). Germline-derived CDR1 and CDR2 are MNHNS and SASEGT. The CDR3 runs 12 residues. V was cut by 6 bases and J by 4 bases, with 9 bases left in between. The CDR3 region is CASRAGTYGYTF. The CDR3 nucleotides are TGTGCCAGCAGAGCCGGGACCTATGGCTACACCTTC.

CDR3 coding DNA: TGTGCCAGCACATGGGGGGTCAATGAGCAGTTCTTC. Amino acid sequence: CASTWGVNEQFF. The chain employs TRBV5-8 and TRBJ2-1; tentative D call: TRBD2 (6 bases). The CDR3 is 12 residues long. Trimming cost V 6 bases and J 6 bases, with 10 bases left between them. Germline lookup yields CDR1 SGHTS and CDR2 YDEGEE.

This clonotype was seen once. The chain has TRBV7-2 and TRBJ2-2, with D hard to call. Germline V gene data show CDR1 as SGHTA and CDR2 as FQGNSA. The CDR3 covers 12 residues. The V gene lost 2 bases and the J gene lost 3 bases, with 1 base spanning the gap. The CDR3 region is CASSLHTGELFF. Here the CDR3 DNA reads TGTGCCAGCAGCTTACACACCGGGGAGCTGTTTTTT.

CDR3 bases: TGTGCCAGCAGCTTAGTAGAGGGGTCGAACACTGAAGCTTTCTTT. Translating gives CASSLVEGSNTEAFF. The chain recombines TRBV7-9 with TRBJ1-1; TRBD1 is a possible D gene (5 bases). Germline V gene sequence: CDR1 SEHNR, CDR2 FQNEAQ (reference sequence). V lost 1 base, J lost 1 base, and 10 bases lay in between. CDR3 size: 15 residues.

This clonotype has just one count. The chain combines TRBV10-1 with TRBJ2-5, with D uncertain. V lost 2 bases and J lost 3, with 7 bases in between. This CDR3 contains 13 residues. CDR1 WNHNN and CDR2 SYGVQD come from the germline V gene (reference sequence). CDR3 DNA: TGCGCCAGCAGTGAGAGGGCTAAAGAGACCCAGTACTTC. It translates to CASSERAKETQYF.

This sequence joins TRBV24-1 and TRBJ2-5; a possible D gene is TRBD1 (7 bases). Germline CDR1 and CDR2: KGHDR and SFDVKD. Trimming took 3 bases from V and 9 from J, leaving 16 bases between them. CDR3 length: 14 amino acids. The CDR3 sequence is CATSDPTGEEAQYF. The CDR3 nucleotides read TGTGCCACCAGTGATCCTACAGGGGAGGAGGCCCAGTACTTC.

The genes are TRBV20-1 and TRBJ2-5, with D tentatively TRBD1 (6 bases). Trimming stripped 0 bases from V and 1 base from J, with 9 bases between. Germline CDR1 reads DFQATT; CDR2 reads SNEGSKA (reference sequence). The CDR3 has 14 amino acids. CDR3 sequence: CSARDWDTQETQYF. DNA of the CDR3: TGCAGTGCTAGAGATTGGGACACCCAAGAGACCCAGTACTTC.

CDR3 sequence: CASSEAGAGTGELFF. Here the CDR3 DNA reads TGTGCCAGCAGTGAAGCGGGAGCAGGGACCGGGGAGCTGTTTTTT. This chain connects TRBV2 to TRBJ2-2; either TRBD1 or TRBD2 may fit D (5 bases each). Germline CDR1 is SNHLY and CDR2 is FYNNEI. The length of the CDR3 is 15 residues. V shed 0 bases and J shed 5 bases, with 10 bases lying between them. The variable domain in full, completed from reference TRBV2 and TRBJ2-2, reads EPEVTQTPSHQVTQMGQEVILRCVPISNHLYFYWYRQILGQKVEFLVSFYNNEISEKSEIFDDQFSVERPDGSNFTLKIRSTKLEDSAMYFCASSEAGAGTGELFFGEGSRLTVL.

DNA of the CDR3: TGTGCCAGCAGCCCCGGACCTGGAAACACCATATATTTT. Its translation is CASSPGPGNTIYF. V is TRBV7-2 and J is TRBJ1-3; D is undetermined. The V end was cut by 5 bases, the J end by 2 bases, with 7 bases between. Germline V gene sequence: CDR1 SGHTA, CDR2 FQGNSA. This CDR3 comprises 13 residues.

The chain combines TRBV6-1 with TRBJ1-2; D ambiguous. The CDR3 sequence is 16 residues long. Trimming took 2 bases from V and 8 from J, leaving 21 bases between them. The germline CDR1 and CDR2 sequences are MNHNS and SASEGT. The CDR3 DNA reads TGTGCCAGCAGTGAACGGGCAGCCGGGAGGGCGGGAGGCTACACCTTC. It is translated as CASSERAAGRAGGYTF.

The CDR3 here is CATTSGRLDGYTF. As DNA, the CDR3 is TGTGCCACCACATCGGGCCGCCTCGACGGCTACACCTTC. This sequence joins TRBV6-5 and TRBJ1-2; D unclear. Germline V gives CDR1 MNHEY, CDR2 SVGAGI. The CDR3 consists of 13 residues. The V end lost 10 bases, the J end lost 8 bases, and 20 bases lay between the germline ends.

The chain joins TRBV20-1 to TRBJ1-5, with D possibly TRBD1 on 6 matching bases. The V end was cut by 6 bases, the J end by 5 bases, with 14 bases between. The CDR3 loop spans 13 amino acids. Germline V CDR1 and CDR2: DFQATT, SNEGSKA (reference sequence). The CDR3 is CSARTGKDQPQHF. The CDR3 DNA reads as TGCAGTGCCCGAACAGGGAAGGATCAGCCCCAGCATTTT.